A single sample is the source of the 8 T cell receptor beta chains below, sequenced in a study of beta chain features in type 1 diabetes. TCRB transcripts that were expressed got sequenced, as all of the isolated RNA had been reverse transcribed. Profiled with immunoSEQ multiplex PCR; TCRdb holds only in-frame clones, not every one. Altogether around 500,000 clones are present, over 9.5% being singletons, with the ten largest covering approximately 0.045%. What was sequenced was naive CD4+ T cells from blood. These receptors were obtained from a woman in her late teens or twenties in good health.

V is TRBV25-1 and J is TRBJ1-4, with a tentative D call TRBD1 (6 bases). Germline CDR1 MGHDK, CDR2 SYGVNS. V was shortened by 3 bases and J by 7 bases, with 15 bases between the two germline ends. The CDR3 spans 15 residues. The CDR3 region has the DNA TGTGCCAGCAGTGACCCGAGGGGGATAGGTGAAAAACTGTTTTTT. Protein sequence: CASSDPRGIGEKLFF. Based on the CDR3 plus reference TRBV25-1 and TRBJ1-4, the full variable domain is EADIYQTPRYLVIGTGKKITLECSQTMGHDKMYWYQQDPGMELHLIHYSYGVNSTEKGDLSSESTVSRIRTEHFPLTLESARPSHTSQYLCASSDPRGIGEKLFFGSGTQLSVL.

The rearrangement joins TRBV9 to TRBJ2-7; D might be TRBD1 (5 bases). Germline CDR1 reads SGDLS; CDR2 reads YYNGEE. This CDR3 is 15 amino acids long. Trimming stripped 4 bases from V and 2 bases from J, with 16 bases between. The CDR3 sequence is CASSPVGDRAYEQYF. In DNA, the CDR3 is TGTGCCAGCAGCCCAGTGGGCGACAGAGCCTACGAGCAGTACTTC.

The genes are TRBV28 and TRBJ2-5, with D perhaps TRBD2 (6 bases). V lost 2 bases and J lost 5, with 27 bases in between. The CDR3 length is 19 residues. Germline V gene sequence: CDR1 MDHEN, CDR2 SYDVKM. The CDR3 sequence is CASSLGLQGLMLPRETQYF. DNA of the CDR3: TGTGCCAGCAGTTTAGGGCTGCAGGGACTTATGCTACCCCGGGAGACCCAGTACTTC.

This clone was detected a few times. The DNA for the CDR3 is TGTGCCAGCAGCTTTAGGGGATTGAGCAATCAGCCCCAGCATTTT. It is translated as CASSFRGLSNQPQHF. The V and J genes are TRBV7-2 and TRBJ1-5; the D gene is possibly TRBD1 (5 bases). The V end lost 3 bases, the J end lost 1 base, and 10 bases lay between the germline ends. Per the germline V gene, CDR1 is SGHTA and CDR2 is FQGNSA. CDR3 length: 15 amino acids.

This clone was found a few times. The CDR3 region has the DNA TGTGCCAGCTCACCTACCGGAGGTCAGCCCCAGCATTTT. This encodes CASSPTGGQPQHF. The chain has TRBV18 and TRBJ1-5; D is undetermined. The CDR3 extends over 13 amino acids. V was trimmed by 3 bases and J by 6 bases, leaving 9 bases between them. Looked up from germline, CDR1 is KGHSH and CDR2 is LQKENI.

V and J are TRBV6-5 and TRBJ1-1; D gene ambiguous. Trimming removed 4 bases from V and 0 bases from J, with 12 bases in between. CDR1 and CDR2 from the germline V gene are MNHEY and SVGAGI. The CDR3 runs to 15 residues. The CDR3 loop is CASSWNGLLNTEAFF. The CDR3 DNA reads TGTGCCAGCAGTTGGAACGGACTGCTGAACACTGAAGCTTTCTTT.

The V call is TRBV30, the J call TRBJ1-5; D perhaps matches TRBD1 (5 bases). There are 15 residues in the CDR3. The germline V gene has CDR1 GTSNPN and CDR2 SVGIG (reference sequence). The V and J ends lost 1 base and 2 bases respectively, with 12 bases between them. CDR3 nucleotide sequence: TGTGCCTGGAGTGAACAGGATAAGGGCAATCAGCCCCAGCATTTT. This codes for CAWSEQDKGNQPQHF.

CDR3 protein: CASRDTGANTGELFF. In DNA, the CDR3 is TGTGCCAGCAGGGATACGGGGGCGAACACCGGGGAGCTGTTTTTT. The chain employs TRBV2 and TRBJ2-2; D may be TRBD2 (6 bases). V was trimmed by 6 bases and J by 0 bases, leaving 11 bases between them. CDR1 SNHLY and CDR2 FYNNEI come from the germline V gene. CDR3 size: 15 residues.